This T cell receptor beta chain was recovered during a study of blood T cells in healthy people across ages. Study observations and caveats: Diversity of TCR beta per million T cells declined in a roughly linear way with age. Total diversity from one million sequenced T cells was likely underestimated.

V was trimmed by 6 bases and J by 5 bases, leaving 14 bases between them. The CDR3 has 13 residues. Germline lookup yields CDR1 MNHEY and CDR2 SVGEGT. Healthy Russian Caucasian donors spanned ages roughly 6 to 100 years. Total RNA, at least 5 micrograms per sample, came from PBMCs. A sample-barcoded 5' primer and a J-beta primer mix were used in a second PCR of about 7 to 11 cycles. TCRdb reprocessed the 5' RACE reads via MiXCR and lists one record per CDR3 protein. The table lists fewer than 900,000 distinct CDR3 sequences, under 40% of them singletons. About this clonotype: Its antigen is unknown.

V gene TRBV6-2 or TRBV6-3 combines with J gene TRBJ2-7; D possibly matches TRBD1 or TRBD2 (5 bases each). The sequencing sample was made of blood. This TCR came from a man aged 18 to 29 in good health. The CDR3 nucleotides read TGTGCCAGCAGCCTGGTGGGACCCGACGAGCAGTACTTC. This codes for CASSLVGPDEQYF.